This TCR beta chain was captured in a study of OX40 agonist ivuxolimab in advanced cancers. Overall study context: Ivuxolimab, an agonist antibody against OX40 (CD134), was given to patients. One hepatocellular carcinoma and a couple of cutaneous melanoma patients partially responded. Whole-study findings and limits: Relative to CD4+ cells, CD8+ T cells on average had more expanded clones. Patients who responded partially at 0.1-3.0 mg/kg showed clonal expansion ranking among the lowest.

Clones were read by immunoSEQ multiplex PCR, and TCRdb kept only the in-frame ones, dropping some. Here the sample spans 77,000 or so clones, 85% to 95% being singletons. The CDR3 extends over 13 amino acids. Per the germline V gene, CDR1 is SGDLS and CDR2 is YYNGEE. Trimming stripped 4 bases from V and 5 bases from J, with 7 bases between. Note on this clone: Its target is not known.

Here the sequenced sample was CD4+ or CD8+ T cells sorted from blood, taken in a trial of the OX40 agonist ivuxolimab. This clonotype was sampled from an adult with an advanced solid tumor such as melanoma, head and neck, liver or kidney cancer. The chain is built from TRBV9 and TRBJ2-6, with D unresolved. The CDR3 bases are TGTGCCAGCAGCACAAGTTGGGCCAACGTCCTGACTTTC. Residues: CASSTSWANVLTF.